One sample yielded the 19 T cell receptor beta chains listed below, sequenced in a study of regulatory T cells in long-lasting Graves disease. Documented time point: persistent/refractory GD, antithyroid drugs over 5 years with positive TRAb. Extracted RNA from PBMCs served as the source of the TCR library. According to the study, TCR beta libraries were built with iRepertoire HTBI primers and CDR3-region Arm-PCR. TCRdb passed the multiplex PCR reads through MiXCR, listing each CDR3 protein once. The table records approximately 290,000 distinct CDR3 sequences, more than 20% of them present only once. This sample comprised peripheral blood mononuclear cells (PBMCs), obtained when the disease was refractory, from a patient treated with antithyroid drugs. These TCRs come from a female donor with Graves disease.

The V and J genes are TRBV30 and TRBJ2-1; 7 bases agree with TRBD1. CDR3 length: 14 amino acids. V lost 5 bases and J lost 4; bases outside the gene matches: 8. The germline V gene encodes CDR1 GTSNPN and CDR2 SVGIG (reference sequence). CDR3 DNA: TGTGCCTGGGGGGCCGGGACAGCGTACAATGAGCAGTTCTTC. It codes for CAWGAGTAYNEQFF.

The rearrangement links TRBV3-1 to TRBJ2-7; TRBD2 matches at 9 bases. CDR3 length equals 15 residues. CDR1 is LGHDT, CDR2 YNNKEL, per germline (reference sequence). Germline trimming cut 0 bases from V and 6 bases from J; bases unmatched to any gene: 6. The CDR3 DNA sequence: TGTGCCAGCAGCCAAGATTTAGCGGGAGAGCCCGAGCAGTACTTC. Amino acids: CASSQDLAGEPEQYF.

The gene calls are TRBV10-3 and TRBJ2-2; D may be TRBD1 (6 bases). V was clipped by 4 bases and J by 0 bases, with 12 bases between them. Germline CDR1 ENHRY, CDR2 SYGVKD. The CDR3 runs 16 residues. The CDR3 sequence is CAISVRGTANTGELFF. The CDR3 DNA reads TGTGCCATCAGTGTGAGGGGGACCGCGAACACCGGGGAGCTGTTTTTT.

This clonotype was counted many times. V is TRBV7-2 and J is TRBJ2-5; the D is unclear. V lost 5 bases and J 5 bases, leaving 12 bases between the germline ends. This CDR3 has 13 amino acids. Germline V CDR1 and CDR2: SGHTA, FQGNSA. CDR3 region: CASSPRVSETQYF. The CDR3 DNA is TGTGCCAGCAGCCCCCGTGTTTCGGAGACCCAGTACTTC.

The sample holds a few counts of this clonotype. The CDR3 loop is CSAYRGLGTEAFF. In DNA, the CDR3 is TGCAGCGCATACAGGGGGCTTGGAACTGAAGCTTTCTTT. V gene TRBV29-1 combines with J gene TRBJ1-1; 9 bases fit TRBD1. The CDR3 has 13 residues. CDR1 is SQVTM, CDR2 ANQGSEA, per germline. Trimming at V came to 7 bases and at J to 5 bases, leaving 8 bases not matched to a gene.

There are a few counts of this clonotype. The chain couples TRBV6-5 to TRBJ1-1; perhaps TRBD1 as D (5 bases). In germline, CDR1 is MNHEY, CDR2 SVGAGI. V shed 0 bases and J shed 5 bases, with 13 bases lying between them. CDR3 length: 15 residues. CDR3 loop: CASSYSPPGSTEAFF. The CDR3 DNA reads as TGTGCCAGCAGTTACTCACCGCCAGGGTCTACTGAAGCTTTCTTT.

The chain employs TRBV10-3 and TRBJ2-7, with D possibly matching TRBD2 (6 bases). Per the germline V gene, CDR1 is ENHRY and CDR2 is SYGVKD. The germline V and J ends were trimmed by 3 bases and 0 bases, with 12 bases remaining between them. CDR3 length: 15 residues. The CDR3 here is CAISDSAGSSYEQYF. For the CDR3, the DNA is TGTGCCATCAGTGATTCGGCGGGAAGCTCCTACGAGCAGTACTTC.

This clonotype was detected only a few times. The CDR3 sequence: CASSFDGTGTYEQYF. The CDR3 DNA sequence: TGTGCCAGCAGTTTCGATGGGACCGGTACCTACGAGCAGTACTTC. The chain has TRBV5-5 and TRBJ2-7; the D gene could be TRBD1 or TRBD2 (5 bases each). With 5 bases removed from V and 2 bases from J, the gap between germline ends came to 17 bases. The CDR3 loop spans 15 amino acids. CDR1 SGHKS and CDR2 YYEKEE come from the germline V gene (reference sequence).

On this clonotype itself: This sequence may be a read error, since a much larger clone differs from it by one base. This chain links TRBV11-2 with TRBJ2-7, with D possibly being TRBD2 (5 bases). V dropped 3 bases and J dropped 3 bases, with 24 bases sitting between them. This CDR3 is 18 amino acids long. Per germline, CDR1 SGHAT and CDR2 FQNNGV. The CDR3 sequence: CASSFGWSSFELVYEQYF. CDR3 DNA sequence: TGTGCCAGCAGCTTTGGTTGGAGCAGTTTTGAACTAGTCTACGAGCAGTACTTC.

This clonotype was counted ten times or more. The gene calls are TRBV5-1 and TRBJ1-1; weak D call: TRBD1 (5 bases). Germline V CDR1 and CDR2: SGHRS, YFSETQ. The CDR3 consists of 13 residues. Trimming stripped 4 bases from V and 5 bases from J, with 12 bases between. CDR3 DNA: TGCGCCAGCAGCCTCGCCAGGGCAACTGAAGCTTTCTTT. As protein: CASSLARATEAFF.

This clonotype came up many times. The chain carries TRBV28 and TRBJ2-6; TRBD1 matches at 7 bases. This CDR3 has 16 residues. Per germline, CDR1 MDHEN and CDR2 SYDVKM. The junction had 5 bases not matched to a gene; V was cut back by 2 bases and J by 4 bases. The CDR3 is CASSLQGESGANVLTF. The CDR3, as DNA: TGTGCCAGCAGTTTACAGGGGGAGAGCGGGGCCAACGTCCTGACTTTC.

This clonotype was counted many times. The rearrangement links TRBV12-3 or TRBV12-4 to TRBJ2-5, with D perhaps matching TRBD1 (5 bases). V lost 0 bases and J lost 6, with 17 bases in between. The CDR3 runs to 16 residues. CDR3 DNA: TGTGCCAGCAGTTTAGCTCAACAGGACCGCACGAAGACCCAGTACTTC. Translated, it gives CASSLAQQDRTKTQYF.

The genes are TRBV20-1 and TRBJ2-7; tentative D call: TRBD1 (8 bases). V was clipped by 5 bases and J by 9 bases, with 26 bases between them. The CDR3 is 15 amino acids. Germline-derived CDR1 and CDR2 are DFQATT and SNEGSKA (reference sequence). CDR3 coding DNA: TGCAGTGCTTTAGCTGTGGGCAGGGGGCGCGGGGGGCAGTACTTC. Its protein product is CSALAVGRGRGGQYF.

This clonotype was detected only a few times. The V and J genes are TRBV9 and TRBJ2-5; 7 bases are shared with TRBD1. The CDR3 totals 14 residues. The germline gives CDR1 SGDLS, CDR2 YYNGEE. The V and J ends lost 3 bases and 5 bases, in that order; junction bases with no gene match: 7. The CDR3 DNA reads TGTGCCAGCAGCGGACAGGGTGAGAGCGAGACCCAGTACTTC. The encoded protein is CASSGQGESETQYF.

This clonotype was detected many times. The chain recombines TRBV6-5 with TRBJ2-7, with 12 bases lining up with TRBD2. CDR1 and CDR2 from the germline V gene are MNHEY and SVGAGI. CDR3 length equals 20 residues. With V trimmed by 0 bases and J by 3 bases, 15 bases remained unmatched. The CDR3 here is CASSYSSDPPTSGRIYEQYF. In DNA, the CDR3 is TGTGCCAGCAGTTACTCGAGTGATCCCCCTACTAGCGGGAGGATCTACGAGCAGTACTTC.

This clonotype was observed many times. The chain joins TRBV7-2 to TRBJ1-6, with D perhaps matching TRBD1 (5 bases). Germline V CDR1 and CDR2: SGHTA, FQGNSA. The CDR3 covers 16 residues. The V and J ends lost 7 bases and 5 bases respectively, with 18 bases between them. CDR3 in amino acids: CASNGDGGFNNSPLHF. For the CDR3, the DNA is TGTGCCAGCAATGGGGACGGGGGATTTAATAATTCACCCCTCCACTTT.

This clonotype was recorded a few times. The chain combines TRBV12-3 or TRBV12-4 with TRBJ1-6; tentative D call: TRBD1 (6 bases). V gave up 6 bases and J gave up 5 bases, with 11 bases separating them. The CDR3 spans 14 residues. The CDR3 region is CASSTGTNNSPLHF. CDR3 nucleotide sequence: TGTGCCAGCAGCACCGGGACAAATAATTCACCCCTCCACTTT.

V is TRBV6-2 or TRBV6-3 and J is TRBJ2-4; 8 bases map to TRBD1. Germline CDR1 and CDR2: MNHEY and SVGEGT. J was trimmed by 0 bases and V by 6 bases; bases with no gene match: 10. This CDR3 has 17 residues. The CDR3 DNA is TGTGCCAGCAGCTTAGGGGATCAGGGGGCAGCCAAAAACATTCAGTACTTC. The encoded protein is CASSLGDQGAAKNIQYF.

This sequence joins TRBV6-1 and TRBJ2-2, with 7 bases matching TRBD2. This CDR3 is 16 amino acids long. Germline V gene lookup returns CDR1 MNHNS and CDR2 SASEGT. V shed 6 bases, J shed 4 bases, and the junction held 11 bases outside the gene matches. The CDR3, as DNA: TGTGCCAGCAGCTCTCTGACTAGCCTGAGCACCGGGGAGCTGTTTTTT. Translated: CASSSLTSLSTGELFF.